Included here is one T cell receptor beta chain sequence, with context. What it binds is not known. Profiling relied on immunoSEQ multiplex PCR, and the TCRdb table lists in-frame clones only, not all of them. The data contain 45,000 to 65,000 clones, 80% of them singletons. Looked up from germline, CDR1 is SNHLY and CDR2 is FYNNEI. The V gene end was trimmed by 6 bases and the J gene end by 1 base; junction bases not matched to a gene: 6. The CDR3 loop spans 16 amino acids. The entry originates in a study of T cells in localized non-small cell lung cancer. Overall study results and limits: Maximal T cell clonality occurred in uninvolved adjacent lung, with tumor ranking below it. A median of roughly 57 clones ranked among the top 100 in tumor appeared in adjacent lung. Because sequencing included only one region (of the tumor), heterogeneity remains possible. Blood T cell density predicted longer survival; adjacent-lung clonality, shorter.

Source: PBMCs, taken before any cancer treatment. The sequence was obtained from a woman aged 35-70 years with stage II lung adenocarcinoma. The chain couples TRBV2 to TRBJ2-7; TRBD2 matches 13 bases. In DNA, the CDR3 is TGTGCCAGCAGGAGGGGGGGACTAGCGGGGTCCTACGAGCAGTACTTC. Its translation is CASRRGGLAGSYEQYF. The complete variable domain, with remaining parts taken from reference TRBV2 and TRBJ2-7, reads EPEVTQTPSHQVTQMGQEVILRCVPISNHLYFYWYRQILGQKVEFLVSFYNNEISEKSEIFDDQFSVERPDGSNFTLKIRSTKLEDSAMYFCASRRGGLAGSYEQYFGPGTRLTVT.